The rows below give T cell receptor beta chains drawn from one sample of a study of T-cell reconstitution after alpha-beta-depleted transplantation in children. MiXCR, run by TCRdb on the PCR reads, gives a single entry per CDR3 protein. The repertoire holds about 410,000 distinct CDR3 sequences, with around 21% as singletons. Sequenced here: PBMCs from the stem cell graft donor, sampled from the stem cell graft. These receptors all come from a human donor who donated a stem cell graft to a child with acute myeloid leukemia. CDR3s include the opening cysteine and the closing phenylalanine or tryptophan. A D gene is named only where the DNA matches it firmly. Clone size is shown for a subset of rows, as once, few, many or a class of expanded clone.

CDR3 protein: CASSSSTGQNNEQFF
CDR3 DNA: TGTGCCAGCAGTTCGAGCACCGGACAGAACAATGAGCAGTTCTTC
J gene: TRBJ2-1
D gene: NA
V gene: TRBV6-2/TRBV6-3
clone size: NA

CDR3 protein: CASSMSSDHYEQYF
CDR3 DNA: TGTGCCAGTAGTATGTCTAGCGACCACTACGAGCAGTACTTC
J gene: TRBJ2-7
D gene: NA
V gene: TRBV19
clone size: NA

CDR3 protein: CASSFWGLKSNQPQHF
CDR3 DNA: TGTGCCAGCAGCTTTTGGGGTTTGAAGAGCAATCAGCCCCAGCATTTT
J gene: TRBJ1-5
D gene: NA
V gene: TRBV7-9
clone size: NA

CDR3 protein: CSAPGSGSSYNEQFF
CDR3 DNA: TGCAGTGCCCCCGGTAGCGGGAGTTCCTACAATGAGCAGTTCTTC
J gene: TRBJ2-1
D gene: TRBD2
V gene: TRBV20-1
clone size: few

CDR3 protein: CASRVAGVPYNEQFF
CDR3 DNA: TGTGCCAGCAGAGTAGCGGGAGTCCCCTACAATGAGCAGTTCTTC
J gene: TRBJ2-1
D gene: TRBD2
V gene: TRBV12-3/TRBV12-4
clone size: few

CDR3 protein: CATSRGASGSWNEQFF
CDR3 DNA: TGTGCCACCAGCAGAGGTGCTAGCGGGAGTTGGAATGAGCAGTTCTTC
J gene: TRBJ2-1
D gene: TRBD2
V gene: TRBV15
clone size: many

CDR3 protein: CSAPYPYEQYF
CDR3 DNA: TGCAGTGCTCCGTACCCCTACGAGCAGTACTTC
J gene: TRBJ2-7
D gene: NA
V gene: TRBV20-1
clone size: many

CDR3 protein: CASSFASGTDTQYF
CDR3 DNA: TGTGCCAGCAGTTTCGCTAGCGGAACAGATACGCAGTATTTT
J gene: TRBJ2-3
D gene: TRBD2
V gene: TRBV12-3/TRBV12-4
clone size: few

CDR3 protein: CASSQGGLVTEAFF
CDR3 DNA: TGCGCCAGCAGCCAAGGAGGGTTGGTCACTGAAGCTTTCTTT
J gene: TRBJ1-1
D gene: NA
V gene: TRBV4-3
clone size: few

CDR3 protein: CSTKGQGESYEQYF
CDR3 DNA: TGCAGCACTAAGGGACAGGGGGAATCCTACGAGCAGTACTTC
J gene: TRBJ2-7
D gene: TRBD1
V gene: TRBV20-1
clone size: many

CDR3 protein: CASSPTTSGNGETQYF
CDR3 DNA: TGTGCCAGCAGTCCGACGACTAGCGGGAATGGCGAGACCCAGTACTTC
J gene: TRBJ2-5
D gene: TRBD2
V gene: TRBV12-3/TRBV12-4
clone size: NA

CDR3 protein: CSARDGAANTGELFF
CDR3 DNA: TGCAGTGCTAGAGATGGGGCCGCGAACACCGGGGAGCTGTTTTTT
J gene: TRBJ2-2
D gene: NA
V gene: TRBV20-1
clone size: NA

CDR3 protein: CSARQGNGGELFF
CDR3 DNA: TGCAGTGCCCGGCAGGGTAATGGCGGGGAGCTGTTTTTT
J gene: TRBJ2-2
D gene: NA
V gene: TRBV20-1
clone size: NA

CDR3 protein: CCARDFMTTGNTIYF
CDR3 DNA: TGCTGTGCTAGAGACTTTATGACGACTGGAAACACCATATATTTT
J gene: TRBJ1-3
D gene: NA
V gene: TRBV20-1
clone size: NA

CDR3 protein: CSERGTSGYEQYF
CDR3 DNA: TGCAGTGAAAGGGGGACTAGCGGCTACGAGCAGTACTTC
J gene: TRBJ2-7
D gene: TRBD2
V gene: TRBV20-1
clone size: NA

CDR3 protein: CSATVSSGSYEQYF
CDR3 DNA: TGCAGTGCTACCGTTTCTAGCGGCTCCTACGAGCAGTACTTC
J gene: TRBJ2-7
D gene: TRBD2
V gene: TRBV20-1
clone size: few

CDR3 protein: CSAWTKDSYEQYF
CDR3 DNA: TGCAGTGCTTGGACTAAAGACTCCTACGAGCAGTACTTC
J gene: TRBJ2-7
D gene: NA
V gene: TRBV20-1
clone size: NA

CDR3 protein: CAISETSGVTGELFF
CDR3 DNA: TGTGCCATCAGTGAGACTAGCGGGGTCACCGGGGAGCTGTTTTTT
J gene: TRBJ2-2
D gene: TRBD2
V gene: TRBV10-3
clone size: NA

CDR3 protein: CASSLHRGTETQYF
CDR3 DNA: TGTGCTAGCAGCTTACACAGGGGGACGGAGACCCAGTACTTC
J gene: TRBJ2-5
D gene: TRBD1
V gene: TRBV7-7
clone size: many

CDR3 protein: CASSPRFF
CDR3 DNA: TGTGCCAGCAGCCCTAGGTTCTTC
J gene: TRBJ2-1
D gene: NA
V gene: TRBV2
clone size: few

CDR3 protein: CASSVSGGPHNEQFF
CDR3 DNA: TGTGCCAGCAGCGTATCGGGAGGGCCCCACAATGAGCAGTTCTTC
J gene: TRBJ2-1
D gene: TRBD2
V gene: TRBV9
clone size: many

CDR3 protein: CSGEGSNTEAFF
CDR3 DNA: TGCAGCGGGGAGGGATCGAACACTGAAGCTTTCTTT
J gene: TRBJ1-1
D gene: NA
V gene: TRBV29-1
clone size: many

CDR3 protein: CASRAVMTGLNIQYF
CDR3 DNA: TGTGCCAGCAGAGCCGTTATGACAGGGCTAAACATTCAGTACTTC
J gene: TRBJ2-4
D gene: TRBD1
V gene: TRBV2
clone size: few

CDR3 protein: CSVPRQGRSYQFF
CDR3 DNA: TGCAGCGTTCCTCGACAGGGGAGGTCATACCAGTTCTTC
J gene: TRBJ2-1
D gene: TRBD1
V gene: TRBV29-1
clone size: many

CDR3 protein: CASRPGQGYEQYF
CDR3 DNA: TGTGCCAGCAGACCCGGACAGGGCTACGAGCAGTACTTC
J gene: TRBJ2-7
D gene: TRBD1
V gene: TRBV12-3/TRBV12-4
clone size: few

CDR3 protein: CATSRDLGGFNQPQHF
CDR3 DNA: TGTGCCACCAGCAGAGATCTAGGCGGATTCAATCAGCCCCAGCATTTT
J gene: TRBJ1-5
D gene: NA
V gene: TRBV15
clone size: many

CDR3 protein: CSVLGQTKETQYF
CDR3 DNA: TGCAGCGTTCTTGGACAGACTAAAGAGACCCAGTACTTC
J gene: TRBJ2-5
D gene: NA
V gene: TRBV29-1
clone size: few

CDR3 protein: CAWMDTYEQYF
CDR3 DNA: TGTGCCTGGATGGATACCTACGAGCAGTACTTC
J gene: TRBJ2-7
D gene: NA
V gene: TRBV30
clone size: once

CDR3 protein: CASSLRRDYEQYF
CDR3 DNA: TGCGCCAGCAGCTTGCGTCGTGATTACGAGCAGTACTTC
J gene: TRBJ2-7
D gene: NA
V gene: TRBV5-1
clone size: many

CDR3 protein: CASSQRDTEAFF
CDR3 DNA: TGTGCCAGCAGCCAAAGGGATACTGAAGCTTTCTTT
J gene: TRBJ1-1
D gene: NA
V gene: TRBV7-2
clone size: many

CDR3 protein: CSAGLAGNNEQFF
CDR3 DNA: TGCAGTGCTGGACTAGCGGGAAACAATGAGCAGTTCTTC
J gene: TRBJ2-1
D gene: TRBD2
V gene: TRBV20-1
clone size: few

CDR3 protein: CASSQVVVLGNEQFF
CDR3 DNA: TGTGCCAGCAGCCAAGTCGTGGTCCTGGGTAATGAGCAGTTCTTC
J gene: TRBJ2-1
D gene: NA
V gene: TRBV14
clone size: few

CDR3 protein: CASSLVPGLAGGNEQFF
CDR3 DNA: TGTGCCAGCAGCTTAGTTCCGGGACTAGCGGGAGGGAATGAGCAGTTCTTC
J gene: TRBJ2-1
D gene: TRBD2
V gene: TRBV7-2
clone size: NA

CDR3 protein: CASSFETRTGELFF
CDR3 DNA: TGCGCCAGCAGCTTTGAGACTAGGACCGGGGAGCTGTTTTTT
J gene: TRBJ2-2
D gene: NA
V gene: TRBV5-1
clone size: few

CDR3 protein: CASSPDWDTQYF
CDR3 DNA: TGTGCCAGCTCACCGGACTGGGATACGCAGTATTTT
J gene: TRBJ2-3
D gene: NA
V gene: TRBV18
clone size: few

CDR3 protein: CASSQDAGVPNTEAFF
CDR3 DNA: TGCGCCAGCAGCCAAGATGCGGGAGTCCCCAACACTGAAGCTTTCTTT
J gene: TRBJ1-1
D gene: NA
V gene: TRBV4-3
clone size: few

CDR3 protein: CSAQEPGDSPLHF
CDR3 DNA: TGCAGTGCGCAAGAACCGGGGGATTCACCCCTCCACTTT
J gene: TRBJ1-6
D gene: NA
V gene: TRBV20-1
clone size: NA

CDR3 protein: CASNEGYEQYF
CDR3 DNA: TGTGCCAGCAATGAAGGCTACGAGCAGTACTTC
J gene: TRBJ2-7
D gene: NA
V gene: TRBV6-5
clone size: NA

CDR3 protein: CASSEFGRVFQYF
CDR3 DNA: TGTGCCAGCAGTGAATTCGGCAGGGTGTTCCAGTACTTC
J gene: TRBJ2-7
D gene: NA
V gene: TRBV25-1
clone size: once

CDR3 protein: CSARASGRDTGELFF
CDR3 DNA: TGCAGTGCTAGGGCTAGCGGGAGAGACACCGGGGAGCTGTTTTTT
J gene: TRBJ2-2
D gene: TRBD2
V gene: TRBV20-1
clone size: NA

CDR3 protein: CASSIKAGGNYEQYF
CDR3 DNA: TGTGCCAGCAGCATCAAAGCGGGAGGGAACTACGAGCAGTACTTC
J gene: TRBJ2-7
D gene: TRBD2
V gene: TRBV7-9
clone size: many

CDR3 protein: CASSLAWQGADTQYF
CDR3 DNA: TGTGCCAGCAGCTTAGCGTGGCAGGGGGCAGATACGCAGTATTTT
J gene: TRBJ2-3
D gene: TRBD1
V gene: TRBV7-8
clone size: NA

CDR3 protein: CSARVRGLGNTEAFF
CDR3 DNA: TGCAGTGCTAGAGTGAGGGGACTCGGTAACACTGAAGCTTTCTTT
J gene: TRBJ1-1
D gene: NA
V gene: TRBV20-1
clone size: many

CDR3 protein: CASSVSGGGYNEQFF
CDR3 DNA: TGTGCCAGCAGCGTGAGCGGGGGGGGTTACAATGAGCAGTTCTTC
J gene: TRBJ2-1
D gene: TRBD2
V gene: TRBV9
clone size: few

CDR3 protein: CASKSEVPGTQYF
CDR3 DNA: TGTGCCAGCAAATCAGAGGTGCCGGGGACTCAGTACTTC
J gene: TRBJ2-4
D gene: NA
V gene: TRBV7-2
clone size: few

CDR3 protein: CSVEPGMGETQYF
CDR3 DNA: TGCAGCGTTGAACCAGGGATGGGAGAGACCCAGTACTTC
J gene: TRBJ2-5
D gene: NA
V gene: TRBV29-1
clone size: many

CDR3 protein: CSAYGGETYEQYF
CDR3 DNA: TGCAGTGCTTACGGAGGCGAAACCTACGAGCAGTACTTC
J gene: TRBJ2-7
D gene: NA
V gene: TRBV20-1
clone size: many

CDR3 protein: CASSVEVRGFRSPQHF
CDR3 DNA: TGCGCCAGCAGTGTAGAAGTGAGGGGTTTCCGATCGCCCCAGCATTTT
J gene: TRBJ1-5
D gene: NA
V gene: TRBV10-2
clone size: NA

CDR3 protein: CATSDQTEIYGYTF
CDR3 DNA: TGTGCCACCAGTGATCAGACAGAGATCTATGGCTACACCTTC
J gene: TRBJ1-2
D gene: NA
V gene: TRBV24-1
clone size: NA

CDR3 protein: CASSQDRGEIQYF
CDR3 DNA: TGCGCCAGCAGCCAGGACAGGGGAGAGATTCAGTACTTC
J gene: TRBJ2-4
D gene: TRBD1
V gene: TRBV4-3
clone size: NA

CDR3 protein: CASSKEDSGVQETQYF
CDR3 DNA: TGTGCCAGCAGCAAAGAGGATAGCGGGGTCCAAGAGACCCAGTACTTC
J gene: TRBJ2-5
D gene: NA
V gene: TRBV21-1
clone size: NA

CDR3 protein: CSVAPLDRGQETQYF
CDR3 DNA: TGCAGCGTTGCCCCCCTGGACAGGGGACAAGAGACCCAGTACTTC
J gene: TRBJ2-5
D gene: TRBD1
V gene: TRBV29-1
clone size: many

CDR3 protein: CASSRAGGKGELFF
CDR3 DNA: TGTGCCAGCAGTCGTGCGGGAGGCAAGGGGGAGCTGTTTTTT
J gene: TRBJ2-2
D gene: TRBD2
V gene: TRBV12-3/TRBV12-4
clone size: few

CDR3 protein: CSARRGQGAFSGYTF
CDR3 DNA: TGCAGTGCTAGAAGGGGACAGGGGGCTTTTTCTGGCTACACCTTC
J gene: TRBJ1-2
D gene: TRBD1
V gene: TRBV20-1
clone size: few

CDR3 protein: CASSQATGTRPYEQYF
CDR3 DNA: TGTGCCAGCAGCCAAGCCACCGGGACAAGACCCTACGAGCAGTACTTC
J gene: TRBJ2-7
D gene: NA
V gene: TRBV4-2
clone size: few

CDR3 protein: CASSRGASNEQFF
CDR3 DNA: TGTGCCAGCAGCCGAGGGGCCTCCAATGAGCAGTTCTTC
J gene: TRBJ2-1
D gene: NA
V gene: TRBV7-2
clone size: NA

CDR3 protein: CASSSPRWGREFYEQYF
CDR3 DNA: TGTGCCAGCAGCTCTCCCCGCTGGGGGCGGGAGTTCTACGAGCAGTACTTC
J gene: TRBJ2-7
D gene: NA
V gene: TRBV7-2
clone size: NA